A selection of T cell receptor beta chains follows, all from one sample in a study of CD8 T cells in ankylosing spondylitis. TCRdb itself ran the 5' RACE reads through MiXCR, one entry per CDR3 protein. This sample carries around 250,000 distinct CDR3 sequences, 30% to 35% of them seen once, and the ten largest clones take about 4%. The sequencing sample was made of blood, either unsorted or a sorted T cell fraction (not recorded which). These TCRs come from a male donor with ankylosing spondylitis or in good health (not recorded which). The CDR3 runs from the conserved cysteine through the conserved F or W. D genes are given only for firm matches. Clone sizes are given selectively: once, few, many, or a class where the clone is expanded.

TRBV3-1	TRBJ1-6	once	.	TGTGCCAGCAGCCAAGATGGGGATCGGGTCTGCTTT	CASSQDGDRVCF
TRBV12-3/TRBV12-4	TRBJ2-7	few	TRBD1	TGTGCCAGCAGACCAGGGGGCTCCTACGAGCAGTACTTC	CASRPGGSYEQYF
TRBV6-5	TRBJ2-5	once	.	TGTGCCAGCAGTTACTCGGCAGGGGATATAGAGACCCAGTACTTC	CASSYSAGDIETQYF
TRBV6-1	TRBJ2-1	.	TRBD2	TGTGCCAGCAGTCAACACTACCCCGGGACTAGTCTGTTCTTC	CASSQHYPGTSLFF
TRBV2	TRBJ1-1	.	.	TGTGCCAGCAGTGAAGAGCGGGGGTACACTGAAGCTTTCTTT	CASSEERGYTEAFF
TRBV7-3	TRBJ1-2	few	TRBD1	TGTGCCAGCAGCTTAGACAGGGACGGCTATGGCTACACCTTC	CASSLDRDGYGYTF
TRBV29-1	TRBJ1-1	few	.	TGCAGCGTGCTGACACCTGAAGCTTTCTTT	CSVLTPEAFF
TRBV27	TRBJ2-3	few	.	TGTGCCATCGGAGGATGGGCAGATACGCAGTATTTT	CAIGGWADTQYF
TRBV15	TRBJ2-5	.	.	TGTGCCACCAGCAGAGATCAGGGTTGGCAAGAGACCCAGTACTTC	CATSRDQGWQETQYF
TRBV20-1	TRBJ2-2	few	.	TGCAGTGCTAGCACCCCCAACACCGGGGAGCTGTTTTTT	CSASTPNTGELFF
TRBV6-5	TRBJ1-3	few	.	TGTGCCAGCAGTTACGGGCCAGTCGGAAACACCATATATTTT	CASSYGPVGNTIYF
TRBV20-1	TRBJ2-1	.	TRBD2	TGCAGTGCGAGGGGGACTAGCGGGGGTGAGCAGTTCTTC	CSARGTSGGEQFF
TRBV12-3/TRBV12-4	TRBJ1-2	few	.	TGTGCCAGCAGTCATCACGACAGTATATCTGGTGGCTACACCTTC	CASSHHDSISGGYTF
TRBV12-3/TRBV12-4	TRBJ2-7	.	TRBD2	TGTGCCAGCAGTTTAAGGGGCCTAGCGGGCCAAAAAGGAGAGCAGTACTTC	CASSLRGLAGQKGEQYF
TRBV15	TRBJ2-2	.	.	TGTGCCACCAGCAGAGAGGCCGGGGAGCTGTTTTTT	CATSREAGELFF
TRBV5-1	TRBJ2-5	.	TRBD2	TGCGCCAGCAGCTTGGGTAGCGGGGAGATCCAAGAGACCCAGTACTTC	CASSLGSGEIQETQYF
TRBV3-1	TRBJ2-7	.	.	TGTGCCAGCAGCCAAGGTGCTACTTACGAGCAGTACTTC	CASSQGATYEQYF
TRBV7-9	TRBJ2-7	few	.	TGTGCCAGCAGCTCACAGACCTCCTACGAGCAGTACTTC	CASSSQTSYEQYF
TRBV4-1	TRBJ2-3	.	.	TGCGCCAGCAGCCCCCCCCGGGTGGTTAGCCCGGATACGCAGTATTTT	CASSPPRVVSPDTQYF
TRBV9	TRBJ1-1	.	.	TGTGCCAGCAGCGTTCTGGACAACATGAACACTGAAGCTTTCTTT	CASSVLDNMNTEAFF
TRBV12-3/TRBV12-4	TRBJ2-2	.	.	TGTGCCAGCAGTTTACAGGACATCTATCTCACCGGGGAGCTGTTTTTT	CASSLQDIYLTGELFF
TRBV6-1	TRBJ2-7	few	.	TGTGCCAGCACCCAAACGGGTGGCTACGAGCAGTACTTC	CASTQTGGYEQYF
TRBV5-6	TRBJ2-5	.	.	TGTGCCAGCAGCTTGGTGGACGGGCAAGAGACCCAGTACTTC	CASSLVDGQETQYF
TRBV5-1	TRBJ1-5	.	TRBD1	TGCGCCAGCAGCCCGACAGGGAACAATCAGCCCCAGCATTTT	CASSPTGNNQPQHF
TRBV29-1	TRBJ1-1	many	.	TGCAGCGTTGCCAGTGGCACTGAAGCTTTCTTT	CSVASGTEAFF
TRBV20-1	TRBJ1-2	few	TRBD1	TGCAGTGCTACCCAGGGGGCCGGTTTAATCTATGGCTACACCTTC	CSATQGAGLIYGYTF
TRBV6-5	TRBJ2-2	.	.	TGTGCCAGCAGTTACTCCCGGTTCCCGCCCGGGGAGCTGTTTTTT	CASSYSRFPPGELFF